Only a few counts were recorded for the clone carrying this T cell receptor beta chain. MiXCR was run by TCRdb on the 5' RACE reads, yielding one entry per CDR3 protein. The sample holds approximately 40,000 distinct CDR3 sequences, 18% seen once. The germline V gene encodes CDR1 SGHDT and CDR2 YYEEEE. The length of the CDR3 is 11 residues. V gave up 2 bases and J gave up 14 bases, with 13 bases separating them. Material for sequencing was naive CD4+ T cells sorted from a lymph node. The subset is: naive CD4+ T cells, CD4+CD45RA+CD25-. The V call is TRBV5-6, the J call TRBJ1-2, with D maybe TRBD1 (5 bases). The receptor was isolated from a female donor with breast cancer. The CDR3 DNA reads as TGTGCCAGCAGCTTCCGGCAGGGTCAAACCTTC. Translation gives CASSFRQGQTF.